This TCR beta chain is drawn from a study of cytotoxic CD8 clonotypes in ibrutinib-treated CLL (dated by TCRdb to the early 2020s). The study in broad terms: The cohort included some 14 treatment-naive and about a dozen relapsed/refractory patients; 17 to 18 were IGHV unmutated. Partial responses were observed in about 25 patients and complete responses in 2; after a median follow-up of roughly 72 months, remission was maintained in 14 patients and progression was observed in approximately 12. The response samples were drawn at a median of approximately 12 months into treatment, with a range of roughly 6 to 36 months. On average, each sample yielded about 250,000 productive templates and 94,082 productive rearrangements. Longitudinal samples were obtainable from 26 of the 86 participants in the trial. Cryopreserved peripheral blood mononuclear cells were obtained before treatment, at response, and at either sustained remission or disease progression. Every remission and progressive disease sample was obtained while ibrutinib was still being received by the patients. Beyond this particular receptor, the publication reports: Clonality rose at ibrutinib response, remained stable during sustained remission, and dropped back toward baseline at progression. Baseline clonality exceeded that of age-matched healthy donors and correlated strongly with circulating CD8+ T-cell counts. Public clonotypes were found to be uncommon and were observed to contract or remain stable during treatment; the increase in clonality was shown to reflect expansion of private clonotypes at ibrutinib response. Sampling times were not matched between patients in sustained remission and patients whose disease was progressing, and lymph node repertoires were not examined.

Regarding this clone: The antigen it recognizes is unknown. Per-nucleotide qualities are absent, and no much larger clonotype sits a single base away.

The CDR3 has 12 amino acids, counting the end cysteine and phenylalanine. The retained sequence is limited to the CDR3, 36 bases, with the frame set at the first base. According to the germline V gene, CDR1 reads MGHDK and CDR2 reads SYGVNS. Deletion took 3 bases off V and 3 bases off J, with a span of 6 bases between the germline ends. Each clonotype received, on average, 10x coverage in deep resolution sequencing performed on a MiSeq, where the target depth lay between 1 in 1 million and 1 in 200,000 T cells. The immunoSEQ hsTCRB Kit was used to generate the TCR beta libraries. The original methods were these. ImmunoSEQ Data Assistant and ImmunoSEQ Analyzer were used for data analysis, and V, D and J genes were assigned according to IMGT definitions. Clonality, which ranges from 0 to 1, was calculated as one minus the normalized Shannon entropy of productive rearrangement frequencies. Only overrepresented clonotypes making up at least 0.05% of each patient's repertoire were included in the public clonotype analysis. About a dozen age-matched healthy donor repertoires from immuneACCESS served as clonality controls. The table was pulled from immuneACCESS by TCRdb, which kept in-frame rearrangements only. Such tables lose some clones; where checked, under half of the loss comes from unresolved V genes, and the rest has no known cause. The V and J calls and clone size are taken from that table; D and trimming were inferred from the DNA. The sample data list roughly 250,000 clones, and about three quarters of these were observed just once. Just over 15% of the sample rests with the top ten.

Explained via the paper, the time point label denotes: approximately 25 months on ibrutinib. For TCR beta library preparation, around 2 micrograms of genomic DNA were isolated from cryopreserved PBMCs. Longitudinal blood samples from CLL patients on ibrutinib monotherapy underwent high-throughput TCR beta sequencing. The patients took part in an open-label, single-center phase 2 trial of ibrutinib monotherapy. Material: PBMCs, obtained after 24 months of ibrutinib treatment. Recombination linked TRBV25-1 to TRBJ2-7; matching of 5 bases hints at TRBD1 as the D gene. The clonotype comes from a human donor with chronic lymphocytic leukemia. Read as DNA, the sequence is TGTGCCAGCAGTGACAGGGACTACGAGCAGTACTTC. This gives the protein CASSDRDYEQYF.